These 5 T cell receptor beta chains came from one sample sequenced in a study of monozygotic twins with inflammatory bowel disease. After re-calling the 5' RACE reads, TCRdb lists one entry per CDR3 protein, DNA absent. The data include about 450,000 distinct CDR3 sequences; the top ten clones carry about 2.4%. The sequenced sample consisted of blood. These receptors were taken from a human donor with ulcerative colitis or Crohn's disease, or a healthy co-twin of an affected twin (not recorded which).

V is TRBV18 and J is TRBJ2-3; TCRdb outputs TRBD1, but without DNA this stays unchecked. Germline V gene data show CDR1 as KGHSH and CDR2 as LQKENI. The CDR3 contains 15 residues. CDR3 loop: CASSPDRVRTDTQYF.

J is TRBJ2-7 and V is TRBV6-1; the D call of TRBD1 rests on TCRdb alone, since no DNA is present to check it. CDR1 is MNHNS, CDR2 SASEGT, per germline. This CDR3 is 15 amino acids long. The CDR3 here is CASSKRSGTGLEQYF.

This chain joins TRBV24-1 and TRBJ2-2. This CDR3 spans 12 amino acids. From germline, CDR1 is KGHDR and CDR2 SFDVKD. CDR3 sequence reads: CATSDSRAKLFF.

This chain uses TRBV20-1 with TRBJ2-2; TCRdb designates TRBD2, a call that cannot be tested without DNA. The CDR3 totals 14 residues. In germline, CDR1 is DFQATT, CDR2 SNEGSKA (reference sequence). This CDR3 reads CSAPSSRNTGELFF.

This rearrangement joins TRBV14 to TRBJ2-7. Germline V gene data show CDR1 as SGHDN and CDR2 as FVKESK. There are 14 residues in the CDR3. CDR3: CASSPQGISYEQYF. The full variable domain, rest sourced from reference TRBV14 and TRBJ2-7, is EAGVTQFPSHSVIEKGQTVTLRCDPISGHDNLYWYRRVMGKEIKFLLHFVKESKQDESGMPNNRFLAERTGGTYSTLKVQPAELEDSGVYFCASSPQGISYEQYFGPGTRLTVT.